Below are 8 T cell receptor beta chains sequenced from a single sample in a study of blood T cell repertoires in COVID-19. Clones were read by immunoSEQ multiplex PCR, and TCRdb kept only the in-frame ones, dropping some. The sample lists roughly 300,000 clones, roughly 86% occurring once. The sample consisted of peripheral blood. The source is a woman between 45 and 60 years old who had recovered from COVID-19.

The CDR3 region is CSVAGQGNEKLFF. CDR3 sequence (DNA): TGCAGCGTTGCGGGACAGGGTAATGAAAAACTGTTTTTT. The chain has TRBV29-1 and TRBJ1-4; 9 bases match TRBD1. Trimming cost V 4 bases and J 4 bases; bases outside gene matches: 1. The length of the CDR3 is 13 residues. The germline V gene has CDR1 SQVTM and CDR2 ANQGSEA.

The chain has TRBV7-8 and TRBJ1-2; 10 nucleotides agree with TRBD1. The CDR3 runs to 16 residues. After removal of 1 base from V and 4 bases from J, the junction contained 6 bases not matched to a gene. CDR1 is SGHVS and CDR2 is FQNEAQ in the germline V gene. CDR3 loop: CASSLVGQGIAYGYTF. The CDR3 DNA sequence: TGTGCCAGCAGCTTAGTGGGACAGGGGATCGCCTATGGCTACACCTTC. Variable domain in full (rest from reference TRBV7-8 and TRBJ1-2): GAGVSQSPRYKVAKRGQDVALRCDPISGHVSLFWYQQALGQGPEFLTYFQNEAQLDKSGLPSDRFFAERPEGSVSTLKIQRTQQEDSAVYLCASSLVGQGIAYGYTFGSGTRLTVV.

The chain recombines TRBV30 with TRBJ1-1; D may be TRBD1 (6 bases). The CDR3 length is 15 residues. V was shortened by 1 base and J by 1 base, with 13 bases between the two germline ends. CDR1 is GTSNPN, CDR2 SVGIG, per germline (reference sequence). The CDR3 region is CAWSAQTGTNTEAFF. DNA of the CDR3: TGTGCCTGGAGTGCCCAGACAGGTACGAACACTGAAGCTTTCTTT.

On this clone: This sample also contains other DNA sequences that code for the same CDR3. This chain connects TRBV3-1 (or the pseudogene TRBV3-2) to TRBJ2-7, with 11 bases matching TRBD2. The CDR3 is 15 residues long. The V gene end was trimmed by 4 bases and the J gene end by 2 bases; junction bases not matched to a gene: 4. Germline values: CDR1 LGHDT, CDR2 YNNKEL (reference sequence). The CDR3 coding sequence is TGTGCCAGCAGCCCGGGACTAGCGGTGACCTACGAGCAGTACTTC. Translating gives CASSPGLAVTYEQYF.

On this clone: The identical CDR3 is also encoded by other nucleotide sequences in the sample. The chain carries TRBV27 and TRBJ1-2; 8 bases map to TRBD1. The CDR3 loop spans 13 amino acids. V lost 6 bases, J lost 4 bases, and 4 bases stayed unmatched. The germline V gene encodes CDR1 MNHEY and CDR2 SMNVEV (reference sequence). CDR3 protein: CASSPGTGYGYTF. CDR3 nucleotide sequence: TGTGCCAGCAGCCCCGGGACAGGCTATGGCTACACCTTC.

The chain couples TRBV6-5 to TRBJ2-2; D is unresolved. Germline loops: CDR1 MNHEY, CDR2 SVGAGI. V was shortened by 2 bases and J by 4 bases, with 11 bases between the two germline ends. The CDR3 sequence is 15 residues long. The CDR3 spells CASSYDVRLTGELFF. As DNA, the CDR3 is TGTGCCAGCAGTTACGATGTCAGGCTCACCGGGGAGCTGTTTTTT.

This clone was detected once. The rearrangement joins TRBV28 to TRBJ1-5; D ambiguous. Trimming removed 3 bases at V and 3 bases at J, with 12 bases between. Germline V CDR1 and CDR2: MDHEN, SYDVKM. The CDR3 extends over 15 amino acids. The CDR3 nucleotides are TGTGCCAGCAGTTTGCGGCAGCTCTACAATCAGCCCCAGCATTTT. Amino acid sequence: CASSLRQLYNQPQHF. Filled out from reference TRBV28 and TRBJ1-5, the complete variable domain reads DVKVTQSSRYLVKRTGEKVFLECVQDMDHENMFWYRQDPGLGLRLIYFSYDVKMKEKGDIPEGYSVSREKKERFSLILESASTNQTSMYLCASSLRQLYNQPQHFGDGTRLSIL.

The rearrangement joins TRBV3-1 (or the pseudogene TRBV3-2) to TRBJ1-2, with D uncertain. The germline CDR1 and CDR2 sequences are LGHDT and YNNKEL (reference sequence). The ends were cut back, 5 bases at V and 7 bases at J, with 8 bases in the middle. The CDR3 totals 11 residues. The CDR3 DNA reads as TGTGCCAGCAGCGAAGGGAGTGGCTACACCTTC. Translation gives CASSEGSGYTF.